The clone carrying this T cell receptor (beta chain) was counted once. No antigen is known for it. The second PCR ran about 6 to 12 cycles with a sample-barcoded 5' primer and J-beta primers. Every individual sample yielded 2.5 million or more paired-end reads (each containing CDR3). One entry per CDR3 protein, called by TCRdb with MiXCR from the 5' RACE reads. The data hold about 1.4 million distinct CDR3 sequences, with around 59% observed a single time. These data come from a study of blood T cells in healthy people across ages. Findings and caveats of the study: Per million T cells, TCR beta diversity dropped roughly linearly as age increased.

The sequence derives from a man between 18 and 35 years old in good health. The specimen sequenced was blood.

The CDR3 DNA reads as TGTGCCAGCAGCTCCATCAGCGGGAAGAGGAATGAGCAGTTCTTC. It codes for CASSSISGKRNEQFF. The chain carries TRBV11-2 and TRBJ2-1, with 7 bases matching TRBD2. The germline V gene has CDR1 SGHAT and CDR2 FQNNGV. The V segment lost 4 bases and the J segment 7 bases; nucleotides outside the gene matches: 10. The CDR3 covers 15 residues. Based on the CDR3 plus reference TRBV11-2 and TRBJ2-1, the full variable domain is EAGVAQSPRYKIIEKRQSVAFWCNPISGHATLYWYQQILGQGPKLLIQFQNNGVVDDSQLPKDRFSAERLKGVDSTLKIQPAKLEDSAVYLCASSSISGKRNEQFFGPGTRLTVL.